This record looks at one TCR beta chain sequence and its context. This clone was observed a single time. Its antigen target is currently unknown. No clone much larger than this one lies a single base away; base qualities are absent. The CDR3 contains 16 residues, cysteine and phenylalanine counted. Left in the record is the CDR3 DNA by itself, 48 bases read in frame from the first base. Trimming at the junction amounts to 5 bases on V and 0 bases on J, and the germline ends lie 13 bases apart. In the germline V gene (reference sequence), CDR1 corresponds to SEHNR and CDR2 to FQNEAQ. The cohort comprised some 700 healthy bone marrow donors. At the time of sampling, all cohort members were nominally healthy, though unrecorded immune exposures were likely present. The donor was CMV seronegative and was included in the group of 352 seronegative cohort members. A peripheral blood sample was provided by each donor, and peripheral blood mononuclear cells were used for TCR beta sequencing. Genomic DNA extraction from the blood cell samples was performed with the Qiagen DNeasy Blood Extraction Kit.

The method was the immunoSEQ multiplex PCR assay. For the multiplex PCR, a mixture combining 60 forward primers for TCR Vbeta segments and 13 reverse primers for TCR Jbeta segments was used. Amplification of the CDR3 region of rearranged TCR beta genes was performed with a multiplex PCR assay on genomic DNA. On the Illumina HiSeq System, the amplified TCR beta libraries were sequenced as 87-base-pair reads. On the study's bioinformatics: In a later analysis, 77 million or so unique TCR beta chains were counted across the approximately 670 repertoires, and around 10 million of these chains were shared by at least two donors. Raw reads were error-corrected and collapsed into unique sequences with a nearest-neighbor algorithm that merged closely related sequences to remove PCR and sequencing errors. To assign V, D and J gene segments, CDR3 sequences were aligned to IMGT reference sequences. Each retained sequence needed at least a six-nucleotide match to both a V gene segment and a J gene segment. Rearrangements were called productive when the CDR3 lacked stop codons and stayed in frame with V and J; all others were non-productive. CDR3 was defined according to IMGT convention as the region running from the second conserved V-encoded cysteine to the conserved J-encoded phenylalanine. In an earlier analysis of approximately 590 of the donors, sequences lacking an unambiguous match to a single V gene segment were excluded. In an earlier analysis of approximately 550 of the donors, V segments were called functional above 56.7% productive rearrangements and were called segregating when the between-donor standard deviation exceeded 5%. To diagnose cytomegalovirus status from the catalog of TCR beta chain sequences, a statistical classification framework was built. In a later analysis, V and J genes were assigned by comparing TCR nucleotide sequences against IMGT/GENE-DB human TR gene sequences. In a later analysis, CDR3 sequences and most-parsimonious VDJ recombination scenarios were assigned using the TCRdist pipeline. In a later analysis, each TCR beta chain was defined by its CDR3 amino acid sequence together with its V-gene family, and reads without a unique V-gene family were excluded. In a later analysis, approximately 590 highly shared, low-generation-probability nucleotide sequences were removed to address suspected cross-contamination and a sequencing artifact. In a later analysis, a clonal expansion index was calculated for each public chain from normalized within-repertoire ranks of inferred template counts. In a later analysis, generation probabilities were computed with a VDJ recombination model fitted to out-of-frame rearrangements, and the resulting probabilities were checked against IGoR. A later analysis scored TCR-TCR, TCR-HLA and TCR-CMV co-occurrence with hypergeometric tests, applying a repertoire-size bias correction to TCR pairs. False discovery rates were estimated in a later analysis by permuting HLA or CMV assignments 20 times. In a later analysis, co-occurring TCRs were grouped with DBSCAN, and TCRdist sequence similarity was added when clustering was performed within HLA-allele-positive subsets. Repertoires with fewer than 30,000 or more than 120,000 public chains, plus five repertoires with anomalous nucleotide sharing, were excluded from co-occurrence clustering. In its TCRdb copy, this immuneACCESS table keeps in-frame sequences only and misses some clones. Where compared with another copy, unresolved V genes explain less than half of these, and the others have no known cause. That table furnishes V, J and clone size, whereas the DNA furnished D and trimming. Here the sample has under 150,000 clones; 60% to 80% occur a single time. In total, the top ten clones hold approximately 0.9% of the sample.

These data belong to a study of cytomegalovirus exposure and HLA in healthy donors listed by TCRdb under 2017. Regarding the study in general: In an earlier analysis of several hundred of the donors, around 290 Gb of sequence data and 90 million to 130 million unique TCR beta sequences from some 170 million T cells were reported. Using immunosequencing, the study profiled T cell repertoires from around 680 subjects and related those repertoires to cytomegalovirus serostatus. An earlier analysis of around 580 of the donors used high-throughput TCR beta sequencing to judge whether each TCR beta V gene segment behaved as functional or pseudogenic. Several DR-DQ haplotypes were handled as single units for association and clustering because linkage in the cohort was strong. The genetic ancestry cluster associated with self-reported Caucasian donors included 81% of the roughly 400 genotyped donors. All discovery cohort repertoires had been generated on a single sequencing platform. To predict cytomegalovirus infection status, the study brought together high-throughput TCR immunosequencing, statistical association of individual TCRs with disease status, and machine learning. Rather than using new phenotypic data, the later analysis identified candidate immune exposures from TCR beta sequences and from how often those sequences occurred across donors. A later analysis re-examined previously published TCR beta repertoires from more than 550 donors and added high-resolution HLA genotyping to investigate patterns of TCR occurrence. Donor age, sex, ethnicity and CMV serostatus were compiled alongside the repertoire data. Class I and class II HLA loci were covered by the typing at four-digit resolution. An early release covering roughly 640 HLA-typed donors comprised around 300 gigabases of sequencing data and about 90 million unique TCR sequences. The aim of the study was to test whether cataloging public T cell receptors could identify signatures of past pathogen exposure. The number of typed donors differed by locus: about 629-630 for A, B, C, DRB1 and DQB1; approximately 520 for DQA1; 606 for DPA1; and around 490 for DPB1. In addition to the first cohort of approximately 670 subjects, a separate validation cohort of 120 different subjects was used. In a later genetic analysis, genome-wide SNP genotypes for about three fifths of the roughly 670 donors were used, and that subset was treated as a discovery cohort. Across about 380 genotyped donors of the cohort, an average of about 250,000 unique TCR beta nucleotide sequences per donor were sequenced, and roughly 20% of those sequences were non-productive. General findings and caveats noted by the study authors: Over 15 rarely observed V segments, including chromosome 9 orphons, were excluded from the earlier analysis of approximately 500 of the donors because counts were too low. Because some donors lacked HLA typing at each locus, the association tests relied only on the typed subset. In a later genetic analysis, a missense DCLRE1C variant was associated with V-gene and J-gene trimming of TCR beta chains, and the association was replicated in an independent cohort. In a later analysis, most CMV-associated TCR beta chains were found to appear HLA-restricted, with HLA associations seemingly driven largely by CMV exposure. The only immune exposure information available for the cohort was CMV serostatus. In vitro tests confirmed that a few of the cytomegalovirus-associated TCR beta chains recognize cytomegalovirus antigens. The study gave a list of about 150 TCR beta chains associated with cytomegalovirus. Correlated functional status among segregating V segments might reflect linkage disequilibrium, but an unknown experimental factor could not be ruled out. The authors suggested that the approach could potentially be generalized to other disease states and immunological phenotypes. At a false discovery rate of 0.05, a later analysis linked under 20,000 TCR beta sequences to specific HLA alleles. The cohort was sequenced for TCR beta chains only, and without alpha or paired-chain data the features that could be detected were limited. Roughly uniform sequencing depth across donors was assumed in presence/absence analyses, although this assumption may not hold. While some public TCRs were present in many individuals, most TCR sequences turned up only very rarely across donors. Cytomegalovirus status was reported to be diagnosed by the classifier with high specificity and sensitivity in both the original and validation cohorts. Some IMGT-functional V segments, including TRBV6-2 and TRBV6-3, could not be distinguished by the 87-base-pair reads and were therefore excluded. In a later genetic analysis, fewer N-insertions in productive TCRs were reported among donors in an Asian-associated ancestry cluster than the roughly 640-donor mean. A cluster of highly shared sequence variants was judged likely to be a technical artifact of the sequencing pipeline. In a later analysis, HLA-associated TCR beta chains showed more clonal expansion and lower generation probabilities than non-associated chains that were equally common. According to a later analysis, TCR association rates differed among HLA loci, with DRB1 alleles showing the most associated TCRs and HLA-C alleles showing the fewest. According to a later analysis, parvovirus B19, influenza, CMV and Epstein-Barr virus appeared linked to several top co-occurrence clusters. Strong co-occurrence of HLA alleles, especially DR and DQ, made assigning TCR associations to individual alleles difficult. In an earlier analysis of about 550 of the donors, most TCR beta V segments were observed in productive rearrangements about 87% or about 30% of the time, broadly matching IMGT annotations. A further reported finding was that TCR beta sequences accurately predicted the HLA-A and HLA-B alleles for most subjects in the first cohort.

The source of this sequence is a man in his late teens or twenties in good health and CMV-seronegative. The V gene is TRBV7-9 and the J gene is TRBJ1-4; the D gene assignment is ambiguous. The sequenced sample was PBMCs. The CDR3 loop reads CASSPGESATNEKLFF. The nucleotide sequence is given as TGTGCCAGCAGCCCTGGAGAGTCGGCAACTAATGAAAAACTGTTTTTT.